These 22 T cell receptor beta chains came from one sample sequenced in a study of blood T cell repertoires in COVID-19. Data came from immunoSEQ multiplex PCR; TCRdb stores just in-frame clones and leaves some out. The data hold roughly 220,000 clones, with around 90% observed a single time. The sample comprised PBMCs or T cells enriched from blood (not recorded which). The receptor source for this set is a woman in her forties or fifties with acute COVID-19.

The chain uses TRBV5-4 and TRBJ2-1; 10 bases line up with TRBD2. The germline gives CDR1 SGHNT, CDR2 YYREEE (reference sequence). The CDR3 sequence is 15 residues long. The junction had 10 bases not matched to a gene; V was cut back by 3 bases and J by 10 bases. The CDR3 protein is CASSSQSGGGREQFF. CDR3 sequence (DNA): TGTGCCAGCAGCTCGCAGAGCGGGGGGGGGCGGGAGCAGTTCTTC.

The V and J genes are TRBV7-2 and TRBJ2-3; the match to TRBD2 covers 10 bases. J gave up 2 bases and V 5 bases, and 7 bases lay outside the gene matches. Germline lookup yields CDR1 SGHTA and CDR2 FQGNSA. The CDR3 totals 16 residues. As DNA, the CDR3 is TGTGCCAGCAGCGCACTAGCGGGAACATTCACAGATACGCAGTATTTT. As protein: CASSALAGTFTDTQYF. The full variable domain, rest sourced from reference TRBV7-2 and TRBJ2-3, is GAGVSQSPSNKVTEKGKDVELRCDPISGHTALYWYRQSLGQGLEFLIYFQGNSAPDKSGLPSDRFSAERTGGSVSTLTIQRTQQEDSAVYLCASSALAGTFTDTQYFGPGTRLTVL.

This rearrangement joins TRBV28 to TRBJ1-5, with 8 bases that match TRBD1. Germline lookup yields CDR1 MDHEN and CDR2 SYDVKM. CDR3 length: 15 amino acids. Trimming cost V 6 bases and J 5 bases; bases outside gene matches: 9. The CDR3 spells CASSPGQGLYQPQHF. The CDR3 DNA sequence: TGTGCCAGCAGCCCCGGACAGGGCCTATATCAGCCCCAGCATTTT.

The V and J genes are TRBV28 and TRBJ1-6, with D possibly being TRBD1 (5 bases). V gave up 6 bases and J gave up 9 bases, with 18 bases separating them. The V gene's germline CDR1 is MDHEN and CDR2 SYDVKM. This CDR3 spans 15 amino acids. The CDR3 nucleotides read TGTGCCAGCAGCGCAGGGTCCGTAAGGGGTTCACCCCTCCACTTT. It codes for CASSAGSVRGSPLHF.

This clone occurred once. This chain connects TRBV2 to TRBJ1-1, with 9 bases fitting TRBD1. The CDR3 consists of 12 residues. Germline V lookup: CDR1 SNHLY, CDR2 FYNNEI. Losses at the gene ends were 4 bases for V and 8 bases for J; bases not matched to a gene: 2. The CDR3 sequence is CASSGDRAEAFF. CDR3 nucleotide sequence: TGTGCCAGCAGTGGGGACAGGGCCGAAGCTTTCTTT.

This clone was observed a single time. The gene calls are TRBV10-3 and TRBJ2-3; D uncertain. CDR1 is ENHRY and CDR2 is SYGVKD in the germline V gene. Trimming took off 7 bases at V and 0 bases at J, with 11 bases between the two ends. The CDR3 is 14 residues long. The CDR3, as DNA: TGTGCCATCAAAAGCGCTACTAGCACAGATACGCAGTATTTT. It is translated as CAIKSATSTDTQYF.

The chain recombines TRBV5-1 with TRBJ2-7; maybe TRBD2 (6 bases). The CDR3 extends over 15 amino acids. The germline V gene has CDR1 SGHRS and CDR2 YFSETQ. Deletions cut 0 bases from V and 0 bases from J, with 10 bases between. The CDR3 spells CASSLELASSYEQYF. CDR3 nucleotides: TGCGCCAGCAGCTTGGAACTAGCAAGCTCCTACGAGCAGTACTTC.

As to this clone: Other DNA sequences in this specimen translate into the identical CDR3. This rearrangement joins TRBV28 to TRBJ1-2, with D maybe TRBD1 (5 bases). Trimming cost V 3 bases and J 3 bases, with 5 bases left between them. Germline V gene sequence: CDR1 MDHEN, CDR2 SYDVKM. This CDR3 contains 12 residues. CDR3 in DNA: TGTGCCAGCAGTTTCAGGGACTATGGCTACACCTTC. Encoded protein: CASSFRDYGYTF.

J is TRBJ2-1 and V is TRBV24-1, with 13 positions matching TRBD2. Germline V CDR1 and CDR2: KGHDR, SFDVKD. The CDR3 is 16 amino acids. After removal of 1 base from V and 7 bases from J, the junction contained 3 bases not matched to a gene. The CDR3 reads CATSDLRLAGGNEQFF. In DNA form, the CDR3 reads TGTGCCACCAGTGATTTAAGACTAGCGGGGGGTAATGAGCAGTTCTTC.

The CDR3 sequence is CASSFSLEDQETQYF. The CDR3 coding sequence is TGTGCCAGCAGCTTTTCGTTAGAGGACCAAGAGACCCAGTACTTC. The chain carries TRBV7-7 and TRBJ2-5; no clear D gene. Deletions cut 3 bases from V and 0 bases from J, with 11 bases between. This CDR3 contains 15 residues. Looked up from germline, CDR1 is SSHAT and CDR2 is FNYEAQ (reference sequence).

The V call is TRBV18, the J call TRBJ2-1; D is unclear. Germline-derived CDR1 and CDR2 are KGHSH and LQKENI. The germline V and J ends were trimmed by 1 base and 5 bases, with 6 bases remaining between them. The CDR3 length is 13 residues. The CDR3 nucleotides are TGTGCCAGCTCACCACGGGCAGACAATGAGCAGTTCTTC. This encodes CASSPRADNEQFF.

This clone came up a few times. This sequence joins TRBV7-2 and TRBJ1-6, with no clear D. The CDR3 has 16 amino acids. V dropped 5 bases and J dropped 6 bases, with 17 bases sitting between them. Germline-derived CDR1 and CDR2 are SGHTA and FQGNSA. The DNA for the CDR3 is TGTGCCAGCAGCCTAGACTCTACCGGCGGTAATTCACCCCTCCACTTT. Translated, it gives CASSLDSTGGNSPLHF.

The chain links TRBV28 to TRBJ2-7, with 11 bases lining up with TRBD2. CDR3 length: 14 amino acids. Germline CDR1 MDHEN, CDR2 SYDVKM. The ends lost 6 bases at V and 4 bases at J; junction bases unmatched: 5. CDR3 protein: CASSGIAGGYEQYF. DNA of the CDR3: TGTGCCAGCAGCGGAATAGCGGGAGGGTACGAGCAGTACTTC.

V and J are TRBV5-1 and TRBJ2-5; 8 bases match TRBD2. J gave up 5 bases and V 0 bases, and 9 bases lay outside the gene matches. This CDR3 comprises 16 residues. Germline CDR1 and CDR2: SGHRS and YFSETQ. CDR3 sequence (DNA): TGCGCCAGCAGCTTGGTTCTAGCGGGTGACATGGAGACCCAGTACTTC. It yields the protein CASSLVLAGDMETQYF.

The CDR3 is CASSLLAGGLEQYF. The CDR3 DNA reads as TGTGCCAGCAGCTTGTTAGCGGGAGGGCTCGAGCAGTACTTC. J is TRBJ2-7 and V is TRBV5-4, with 11 bases matching TRBD2. The CDR3 totals 14 residues. The V gene end was trimmed by 1 base and the J gene end by 6 bases; junction bases not matched to a gene: 3. In germline, CDR1 is SGHNT, CDR2 YYREEE (reference sequence).

This chain joins TRBV18 and TRBJ2-1; TRBD2 matches 8 bases. Germline loops: CDR1 KGHSH, CDR2 LQKENI. The V gene end was trimmed by 0 bases and the J gene end by 5 bases; junction bases not matched to a gene: 6. This CDR3 region has 16 residues. The CDR3 nucleotides read TGTGCCAGCTCACCACCGATACTAGCGGCCAACAATGAGCAGTTCTTC. It is translated as CASSPPILAANNEQFF.

The gene calls are TRBV3-1 (or the pseudogene TRBV3-2) and TRBJ2-1; TRBD2 agrees at 8 bases. The junction had 2 bases not matched to a gene; V was cut back by 4 bases and J by 3 bases. Germline V CDR1 and CDR2: LGHDT, YNNKEL (reference sequence). The CDR3 loop spans 14 amino acids. In nucleotides, the CDR3 is TGTGCCAGCAGCCGGACTAGCAGCTACAATGAGCAGTTCTTC. Translation: CASSRTSSYNEQFF.

The CDR3 DNA is TGTGCCACCCACCGACAGGGAACAGATACGCAGTATTTT. Encoded protein: CATHRQGTDTQYF. The V call is TRBV28, the J call TRBJ2-3, with TRBD1 identical over 7 bases. Germline values: CDR1 MDHEN, CDR2 SYDVKM. V was pared by 10 bases and J by 3 bases, with 7 bases of the junction left unmatched. CDR3 length: 13 amino acids.

The chain carries TRBV7-6 and TRBJ1-1; D is undetermined. Germline CDR1 is SGHVS and CDR2 is FNYEAQ. This CDR3 is built from 13 residues. V dropped 2 bases and J dropped 0 bases, with 4 bases sitting between them. The CDR3 region has the DNA TGTGCCAGCAGCTTACAGTTGAACACTGAAGCTTTCTTT. Translation: CASSLQLNTEAFF.

DNA for the CDR3: TGTGCCAGCAGCCAAGATATCCGCTACGAGCAGTACTTC. This codes for CASSQDIRYEQYF. This rearrangement joins TRBV3-1 (or the pseudogene TRBV3-2) to TRBJ2-7; no definite D call. Germline CDR1 is LGHDT and CDR2 is YNNKEL (reference sequence). The CDR3 sequence is 13 residues long. The V end was cut by 0 bases, the J end by 3 bases, with 6 bases between.

The chain has TRBV27 and TRBJ1-2, with D perhaps TRBD1 (5 bases). This CDR3 is 14 amino acids long. Deletions cut 3 bases from V and 2 bases from J, with 10 bases between. Germline loops: CDR1 MNHEY, CDR2 SMNVEV (reference sequence). Here the CDR3 reads CASSFRGENYGYTF. As DNA, the CDR3 is TGTGCCAGCAGTTTCCGGGGGGAGAACTATGGCTACACCTTC.

This clone was counted once. The rearrangement links TRBV24-1 to TRBJ2-5, with 10 nucleotides matching TRBD2. V was clipped by 1 base and J by 7 bases; unmatched bases: 8. CDR3 length: 16 amino acids. Germline-derived CDR1 and CDR2 are KGHDR and SFDVKD. The CDR3 DNA follows: TGTGCCACCAGTGATTTAGCGGCTAGCGGGAGAGTGACCCAGTACTTC. Encoded protein: CATSDLAASGRVTQYF.